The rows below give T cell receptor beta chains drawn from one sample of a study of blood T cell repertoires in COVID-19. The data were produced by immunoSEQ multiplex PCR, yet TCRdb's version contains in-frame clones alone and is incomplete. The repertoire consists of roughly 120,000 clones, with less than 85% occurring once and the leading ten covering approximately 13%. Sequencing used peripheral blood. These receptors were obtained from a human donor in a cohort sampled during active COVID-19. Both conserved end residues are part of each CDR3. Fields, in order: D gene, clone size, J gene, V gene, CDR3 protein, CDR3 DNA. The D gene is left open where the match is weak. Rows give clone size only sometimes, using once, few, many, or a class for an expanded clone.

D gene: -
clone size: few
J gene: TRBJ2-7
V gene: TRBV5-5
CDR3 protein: CASSLEERSFDYEQYF
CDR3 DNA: TGTGCCAGCAGCTTGGAGGAACGGAGCTTCGATTACGAGCAGTACTTC

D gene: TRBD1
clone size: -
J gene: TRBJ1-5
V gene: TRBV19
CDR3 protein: CASSMGAGGSQPQHF
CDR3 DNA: TGTGCCAGTAGTATGGGGGCAGGGGGGTCCCAGCCCCAGCATTTT

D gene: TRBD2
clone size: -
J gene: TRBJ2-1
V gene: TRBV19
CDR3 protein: CASRVAGGYNEQFF
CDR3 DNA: TGTGCCAGTAGGGTAGCGGGGGGGTACAATGAGCAGTTCTTC

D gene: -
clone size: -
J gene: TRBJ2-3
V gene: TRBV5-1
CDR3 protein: CASSLAVSGYTDTQYF
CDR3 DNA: TGCGCCAGCAGCTTGGCCGTGTCAGGATACACAGATACGCAGTATTTT

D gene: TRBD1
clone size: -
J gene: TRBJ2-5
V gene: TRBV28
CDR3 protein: CASSSQGAGQETQYF
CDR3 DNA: TGTGCCAGCAGTTCTCAGGGGGCGGGCCAAGAGACCCAGTACTTC

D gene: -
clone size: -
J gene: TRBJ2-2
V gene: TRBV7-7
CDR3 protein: CASSLLSSGELFF
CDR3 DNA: TGTGCCAGCAGCTTGCTCTCGAGCGGGGAGCTGTTTTTT

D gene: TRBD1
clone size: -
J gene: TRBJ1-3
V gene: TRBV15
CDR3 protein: CATRWDRGSGNTIYF
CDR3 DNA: TGTGCCACCAGATGGGACAGGGGCTCTGGAAACACCATATATTTT

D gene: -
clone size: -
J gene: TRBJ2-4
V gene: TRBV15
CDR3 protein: CATSTGDSLAKNIQYF
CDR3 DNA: TGTGCCACCAGCACCGGAGACTCCCTAGCCAAAAACATTCAGTACTTC

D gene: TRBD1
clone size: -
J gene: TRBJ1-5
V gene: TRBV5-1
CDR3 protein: CASSAQGGNQPQHF
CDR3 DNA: TGCGCCAGCAGCGCACAGGGGGGCAATCAGCCCCAGCATTTT

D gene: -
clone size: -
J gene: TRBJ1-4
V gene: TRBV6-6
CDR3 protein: CASSSRATNEKLFF
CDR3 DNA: TGTGCCAGCAGCTCCCGGGCAACTAATGAAAAACTGTTTTTT

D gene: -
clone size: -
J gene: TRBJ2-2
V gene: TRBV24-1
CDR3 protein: CATSPSHGAGELFF
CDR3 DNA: TGTGCCACCAGTCCCAGCCACGGAGCCGGGGAGCTGTTTTTT

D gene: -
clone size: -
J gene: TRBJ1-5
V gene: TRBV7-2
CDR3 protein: CASSRRVFVFQPQHF
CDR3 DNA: TGTGCCAGCAGCCGCAGGGTATTTGTCTTTCAGCCCCAGCATTTT

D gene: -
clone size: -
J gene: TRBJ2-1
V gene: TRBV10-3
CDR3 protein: CAISESRTTPPSYNEQFF
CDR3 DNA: TGTGCCATCAGTGAGTCTCGGACAACCCCACCCTCCTACAATGAGCAGTTCTTC

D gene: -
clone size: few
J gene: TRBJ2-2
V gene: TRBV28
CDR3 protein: CASSSPAGVNTGELFF
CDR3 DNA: TGTGCCAGCAGTTCGCCGGCAGGGGTCAACACCGGGGAGCTGTTTTTT

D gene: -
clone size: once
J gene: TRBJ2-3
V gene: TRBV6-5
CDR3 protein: CASSISSLPDTQYF
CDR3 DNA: TGTGCCAGCAGCATATCCTCACTTCCAGATACGCAGTATTTT

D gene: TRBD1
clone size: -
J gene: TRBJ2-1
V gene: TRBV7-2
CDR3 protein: CASSLGSGGRNEQFF
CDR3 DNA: TGTGCCAGCAGCTTAGGTTCAGGGGGACGCAATGAGCAGTTCTTC

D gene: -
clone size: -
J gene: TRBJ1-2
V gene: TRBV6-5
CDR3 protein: CASTREGGGYTF
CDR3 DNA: TGTGCCAGCACCCGGGAGGGGGGTGGCTACACCTTC

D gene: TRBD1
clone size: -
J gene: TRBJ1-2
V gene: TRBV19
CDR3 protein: CATRGQGNTLTYGYTF
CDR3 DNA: TGTGCCACCCGAGGACAGGGCAACACTCTTACCTATGGCTACACCTTC

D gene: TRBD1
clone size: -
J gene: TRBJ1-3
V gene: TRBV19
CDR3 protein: CASSRGTGLNPGNTIYF
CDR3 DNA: TGTGCCAGTAGTAGAGGGACAGGCCTCAATCCTGGAAACACCATATATTTT

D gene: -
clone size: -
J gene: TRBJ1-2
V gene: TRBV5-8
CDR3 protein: CASSLLGGYGYTF
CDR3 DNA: TGTGCCAGCAGCTTGCTGGGGGGCTATGGCTACACCTTC

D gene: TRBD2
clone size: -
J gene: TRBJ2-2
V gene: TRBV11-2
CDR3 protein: CASSSSAGEDTGELFF
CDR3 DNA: TGTGCCAGCAGCTCTAGTGCGGGGGAGGACACCGGGGAGCTGTTTTTT

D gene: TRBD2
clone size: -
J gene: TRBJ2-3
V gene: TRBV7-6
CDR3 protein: CASSKWTSGGARTDTQYF
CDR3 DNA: TGTGCCAGCAGCAAATGGACTAGCGGGGGGGCCCGGACAGATACGCAGTATTTT

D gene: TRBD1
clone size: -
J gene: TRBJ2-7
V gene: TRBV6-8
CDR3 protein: CASRNRGHEQYF
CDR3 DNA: TGTGCCAGCAGGAACAGGGGCCACGAGCAGTACTTC

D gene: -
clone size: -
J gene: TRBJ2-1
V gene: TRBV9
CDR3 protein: CASSVVGRGAYNEQFF
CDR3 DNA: TGTGCCAGCAGCGTAGTAGGCAGGGGGGCCTACAATGAGCAGTTCTTC

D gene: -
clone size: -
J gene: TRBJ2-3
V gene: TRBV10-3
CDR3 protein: CAISASRGAGTDTQYF
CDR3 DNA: TGTGCCATCAGTGCCTCCAGGGGGGCTGGGACAGATACGCAGTATTTT

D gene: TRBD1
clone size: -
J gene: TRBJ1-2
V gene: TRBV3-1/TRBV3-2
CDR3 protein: CASSRSSGGNYGYTF
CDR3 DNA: TGTGCCAGCAGCCGGTCGTCAGGGGGTAACTATGGCTACACCTTC

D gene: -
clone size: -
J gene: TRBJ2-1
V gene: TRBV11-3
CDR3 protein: CASSLDGGGGNEQFF
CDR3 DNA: TGTGCCAGCAGCTTAGATGGGGGGGGCGGCAATGAGCAGTTCTTC

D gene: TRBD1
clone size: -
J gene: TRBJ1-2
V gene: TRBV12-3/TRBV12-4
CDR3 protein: CASSSTGLYGYTF
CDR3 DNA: TGTGCCAGCAGCTCGACAGGGCTCTATGGCTACACCTTC